The 18 T cell receptor beta chains presented below share a single source sample, sequenced in a study of blood T cell repertoires in COVID-19. Using immunoSEQ multiplex PCR, the repertoire was profiled, and TCRdb retains in-frame clones only, with some absent. The sample records hundreds of thousands of clones, 75% to 90% being singletons. The sequencing sample was made of peripheral blood. The origin of the receptors is a woman between 18 and 29 years old with acute or convalescent COVID-19.

J is TRBJ1-5 and V is TRBV19; 8 bases map to TRBD1. With V trimmed by 5 bases and J by 5 bases, 8 bases remained unmatched. CDR1 is LNHDA and CDR2 is SQIVND in the germline V gene (reference sequence). The CDR3 contains 15 residues. The CDR3 sequence is CASSGRDRPYQPQHF. The CDR3 DNA reads as TGTGCCAGTAGTGGTCGGGACAGGCCCTATCAGCCCCAGCATTTT.

This clone was picked up a small number of times. The rearrangement links TRBV10-3 to TRBJ2-3, with 9 bases lining up with TRBD2. V shed 6 bases and J 3 bases; nucleotides not matched to a gene: 10. The CDR3 consists of 16 residues. Looked up from germline, CDR1 is ENHRY and CDR2 is SYGVKD. The CDR3 sequence: CAIRLTSGVGTDTQYF. CDR3 DNA sequence: TGTGCCATCAGGTTGACTAGCGGTGTGGGGACAGATACGCAGTATTTT.

The rearrangement links TRBV19 to TRBJ1-1, with 10 bases matching TRBD1. CDR1 and CDR2 (germline): LNHDA, SQIVND (reference sequence). The CDR3 consists of 18 residues. The V and J ends lost 7 bases and 5 bases, in that order; junction bases with no gene match: 19. In nucleotides, the CDR3 is TGTGCCAGTACCCCAGGGAGAGGACAGGGGGTGGGAAGTACTGAAGCTTTCTTT. Its protein product is CASTPGRGQGVGSTEAFF.

In its sample, this clone was seen once. This chain joins TRBV5-6 and TRBJ2-7; D unresolved. The CDR3 extends over 11 amino acids. The V end was cut by 0 bases, the J end by 4 bases, with 2 bases between. Germline assignment: CDR1 SGHDT and CDR2 YYEEEE. This chain's CDR3 is CASSLAYEQYF. In DNA form, the CDR3 reads TGTGCCAGCAGCTTGGCGTACGAGCAGTACTTC.

The chain joins TRBV6-6 to TRBJ1-2; D might be TRBD1 (6 bases). CDR1 is MNHNY and CDR2 is SVGAGI in the germline V gene (reference sequence). This CDR3 is built from 14 residues. Trimming took 2 bases from V and 6 from J, leaving 13 bases between them. CDR3 residues: CASSYGTYYHGYTF. The CDR3 nucleotides read TGTGCCAGCAGTTACGGGACATACTATCATGGCTACACCTTC.

The chain is built from TRBV2 and TRBJ2-2, with 9 bases fitting TRBD1. The CDR3 covers 14 residues. Losses at the gene ends were 5 bases for V and 4 bases for J; bases not matched to a gene: 2. Looked up from germline, CDR1 is SNHLY and CDR2 is FYNNEI. CDR3 sequence (DNA): TGTGCCAGCAGTCAGGGACAGGGCACCGGGGAGCTGTTTTTT. The encoded protein is CASSQGQGTGELFF.

The chain employs TRBV9 and TRBJ1-2, with unresolved D. V was trimmed by 4 bases and J by 6 bases, leaving 19 bases between them. Per the germline V gene, CDR1 is SGDLS and CDR2 is YYNGEE. The CDR3 runs to 15 residues. CDR3 amino acids: CASSPRAERRDGYTF. The DNA for the CDR3 is TGTGCCAGCAGCCCCCGGGCAGAACGGCGGGATGGCTACACCTTC. The variable domain in full, with the rest retrieved from reference TRBV9 and TRBJ1-2, is DSGVTQTPKHLITATGQRVTLRCSPRSGDLSVYWYQQSLDQGLQFLIQYYNGEERAKGNILERFSAQQFPDLHSELNLSSLELGDSALYFCASSPRAERRDGYTFGSGTRLTVV.

V gene TRBV10-3 combines with J gene TRBJ1-5; D call uncertain. V shed 2 bases and J shed 5 bases, with 10 bases lying between them. In germline, CDR1 is ENHRY, CDR2 SYGVKD. This CDR3 is built from 14 residues. The CDR3 loop is CAISEDSVDQPQHF. DNA for the CDR3: TGTGCCATCAGTGAGGATTCGGTCGATCAGCCCCAGCATTTT.

This rearrangement joins TRBV6-5 to TRBJ1-1; D remains ambiguous. This CDR3 is built from 15 residues. CDR1 and CDR2 (germline): MNHEY, SVGAGI. V lost 2 bases and J 0 bases, leaving 10 bases between the germline ends. CDR3 nucleotides: TGTGCCAGCAGTTACGGGCGCGACATGAACACTGAAGCTTTCTTT. As protein: CASSYGRDMNTEAFF.

CDR3 coding DNA: TGTGCCACCAGTCAGGGTTACAATGAGCAGTTCTTC. Translation: CATSQGYNEQFF. V gene TRBV24-1 combines with J gene TRBJ2-1, with D possibly TRBD1 on 5 matching bases. CDR3 length: 12 amino acids. The germline V gene has CDR1 KGHDR and CDR2 SFDVKD. Trimming removed 6 bases at V and 4 bases at J, with 6 bases between.

The rearrangement uses TRBV28 and TRBJ1-5, with 7 nucleotides matching TRBD1. The CDR3 is 14 amino acids. J was trimmed by 1 base and V by 8 bases; bases with no gene match: 5. From germline, CDR1 is MDHEN and CDR2 SYDVKM. This chain's CDR3 is CASSTGASNQPQHF. The CDR3 coding sequence is TGTGCCAGCTCCACAGGGGCCAGCAATCAGCCCCAGCATTTT.

CDR3 sequence reads: CASSINSGTGEEKLFF. The CDR3 DNA reads as TGTGCCAGTAGTATAAATTCCGGGACAGGGGAAGAAAAACTGTTTTTT. V is TRBV19 and J is TRBJ1-4; the match to TRBD1 covers 10 bases. Germline V gene sequence: CDR1 LNHDA, CDR2 SQIVND (reference sequence). The CDR3 sequence is 16 residues long. V gave up 2 bases and J gave up 8 bases; unmatched junction bases: 8.

This sequence joins TRBV19 and TRBJ2-1, with 8 positions matching TRBD2. The CDR3 has 15 amino acids. Germline CDR1 reads LNHDA; CDR2 reads SQIVND (reference sequence). Trimming at V came to 3 bases and at J to 5 bases, leaving 6 bases not matched to a gene. The CDR3 DNA reads as TGTGCCAGTAGTATTACTAGCGGATACAACAATGAGCAGTTCTTC. This translates into CASSITSGYNNEQFF.

The J gene is TRBJ1-2, the V gene TRBV3-1 (or the pseudogene TRBV3-2); 8 bases line up with TRBD1. CDR3 length: 14 amino acids. Germline lookup yields CDR1 LGHDT and CDR2 YNNKEL (reference sequence). The V segment lost 3 bases and the J segment 2 bases; nucleotides outside the gene matches: 2. The CDR3 here is CASSQWTGNYGYTF. The CDR3 DNA is TGTGCCAGCAGCCAGTGGACAGGGAACTATGGCTACACCTTC.

This clone was counted only a few times. The chain links TRBV6-5 to TRBJ1-2; TRBD1 agrees at 11 bases. V dropped 6 bases and J dropped 6; count of bases not matched to a gene: 9. The germline CDR1 and CDR2 sequences are MNHEY and SVGAGI. The CDR3 spans 15 residues. Written as DNA, the CDR3 is TGTGCCAGCAGAACCTACTGGACAGGGGGCGATGGCTACACCTTC. Translating it yields CASRTYWTGGDGYTF.

The chain couples TRBV2 to TRBJ1-2; tentatively, D is TRBD1 (5 bases). The CDR3 spans 16 residues. CDR1 is SNHLY, CDR2 FYNNEI, per germline. The V end lost 5 bases, the J end lost 5 bases, and 21 bases lay between the germline ends. The CDR3 region is CASSLRGQTSRYGYTF. The CDR3 bases are TGTGCCAGCAGTCTACGTGGACAAACCTCTAGGTATGGCTACACCTTC.

CDR3 in amino acids: CASSKGKEGTSVYNEQFF. The CDR3 DNA reads TGTGCCAGCAGCAAGGGAAAGGAAGGGACTAGCGTATACAATGAGCAGTTCTTC. This chain joins TRBV9 and TRBJ2-1; 10 bases line up with TRBD2. The CDR3 loop spans 18 amino acids. Trimming took 4 bases from V and 4 from J; bases not matched to a gene: 14. Per germline, CDR1 SGDLS and CDR2 YYNGEE.

The chain recombines TRBV5-1 with TRBJ2-3; D possibly corresponds to TRBD2 (5 bases). V was clipped by 0 bases and J by 2 bases, with 10 bases between them. Germline CDR1 and CDR2: SGHRS and YFSETQ. The CDR3 extends over 15 amino acids. CDR3 amino acids: CASSLASSHTDTQYF. The CDR3 bases are TGCGCCAGCAGCTTGGCTAGCAGTCACACAGATACGCAGTATTTT.